This T cell receptor (beta chain) was captured in a study of T-cell memory formation after mild COVID-19. Comments on this clonotype: What it binds is not known.

After 5'RACE with constant-segment primers, TCR alpha and TCR beta cDNA libraries carrying sample barcodes and UMIs were obtained. TCRdb called the 5' RACE reads again in MiXCR, with one record for every CDR3 protein. The sample has 200,000 to 250,000 distinct CDR3 sequences; approximately 9% are singletons. The CDR3 has 13 residues. The V gene lost 7 bases and the J gene lost 4 bases, with 13 bases spanning the gap. Germline assignment: CDR1 ENHRY and CDR2 SYGVKD. Overall study findings and caveats: Memory from before infection featured some responding clones, which suggests cross-reactive memory joined. Clones that contracted from day 15 to 85 had balanced CD4/CD8; later expanders were CD4+ biased.

The receptor was isolated from a man aged 18 to 30 who had mild COVID-19 (a few samples of this study predate the infection). Cell type and time point are not known. The V call is TRBV10-3, the J call TRBJ1-2, with D tentatively TRBD1 (6 bases). The material sequenced was PBMCs or a T cell subset sorted from them (not recorded which). As DNA, the CDR3 is TGTGCCATCACTTCGGGACACCTCTATGGCTACACCTTC. Its protein is CAITSGHLYGYTF.